What follows are 31 T cell receptor beta chains derived from one specimen sequenced in a study of technical replicates of blood from a few donors. Some clones are missing from TCRdb's copy, which holds only in-frame ones; the method was immunoSEQ multiplex PCR. This repertoire shows under 100,000 clones, 85% to 95% found once; its top ten account for around 0.3%. Material: T cells isolated from PBMCs. The receptors stem from a human donor in good health.

The gene calls are TRBV29-1 and TRBJ2-1; 9 positions agree with TRBD1. Germline assignment: CDR1 SQVTM and CDR2 ANQGSEA. The J segment lost 2 bases and the V segment lost 1 base, leaving 3 bases of the junction unmatched. The CDR3 runs to 15 residues. For the CDR3, the DNA is TGCAGCGTTGAAGCGGGGACAGGGACCTACAATGAGCAGTTCTTC. Translating it yields CSVEAGTGTYNEQFF.

CDR3 sequence reads: CASSPRQDSGNTIYF. Written as DNA, the CDR3 is TGTGCCAGCAGCCCGCGACAGGACTCTGGAAACACCATATATTTT. This rearrangement joins TRBV14 to TRBJ1-3, with a possible D match to TRBD1 (6 bases). Per the germline V gene, CDR1 is SGHDN and CDR2 is FVKESK. There are 15 residues in the CDR3. V was clipped by 4 bases and J by 0 bases, with 10 bases between them.

V and J are TRBV7-3 and TRBJ2-5, with 8 bases identical to TRBD2. The V segment lost 5 bases and the J segment 5 bases; nucleotides outside the gene matches: 16. There are 17 residues in the CDR3. Germline CDR1 and CDR2: SGHTA and FQGTGA. The CDR3 bases are TGTGCCAGCAGCCCGGGAACTATCAGCGGGAGCGTTGAGACCCAGTACTTC. This codes for CASSPGTISGSVETQYF.

The V and J genes are TRBV2 and TRBJ2-7, with TRBD2 matching over 7 bases. Germline CDR1 is SNHLY and CDR2 is FYNNEI. The CDR3 runs to 15 residues. Germline trimming cut 6 bases from V and 7 bases from J; bases unmatched to any gene: 15. CDR3 nucleotides: TGTGCCAGCAGGCCTCGGGGAGGGAGGGCGGGGGAGCAGTACTTC. Its protein product is CASRPRGGRAGEQYF.

The chain links TRBV30 to TRBJ1-1; TRBD1 is a possible D gene (6 bases). Germline loops: CDR1 GTSNPN, CDR2 SVGIG (reference sequence). The CDR3 has 13 residues. The V end was cut by 2 bases, the J end by 4 bases, with 11 bases between. CDR3 sequence reads: CAWSYGGGTEAFF. The CDR3 nucleotides read TGTGCCTGGAGTTATGGGGGCGGCACTGAAGCTTTCTTT.

The chain links TRBV14 to TRBJ1-4; 10 bases line up with TRBD1. Per germline, CDR1 SGHDN and CDR2 FVKESK. The CDR3 is 16 residues long. V gave up 4 bases and J gave up 8 bases; unmatched junction bases: 10. The CDR3 protein is CASSLFPGTGEEKLFF. In DNA, the CDR3 is TGTGCCAGCAGCCTCTTTCCCGGGACAGGGGAGGAAAAACTGTTTTTT.

The chain links TRBV7-3 to TRBJ1-1; no firm D call. Germline lookup yields CDR1 SGHTA and CDR2 FQGTGA. Between the trimmed V and J ends, which lost 5 bases and 0 bases, there was a span of 7 bases. This CDR3 is built from 13 residues. CDR3 residues: CASSKEMNTEAFF. CDR3 in DNA: TGTGCCAGCAGCAAGGAGATGAACACTGAAGCTTTCTTT.

The chain combines TRBV13 with TRBJ2-3; D gene uncertain. The V gene lost 2 bases and the J gene lost 8 bases, with 17 bases spanning the gap. The germline V gene encodes CDR1 PRHDT and CDR2 FYEKMQ (reference sequence). This CDR3 has 15 residues. CDR3 DNA: TGTGCCAGCAGCTTAACTCTAGAGGTGGAAGTTACGCAGTATTTT. It yields the protein CASSLTLEVEVTQYF.

This clone was detected only once. The gene calls are TRBV9 and TRBJ2-7, with D possibly TRBD2 on 5 matching bases. From germline, CDR1 is SGDLS and CDR2 YYNGEE. V lost 0 bases and J lost 3, with 10 bases in between. This CDR3 is built from 14 residues. The CDR3 DNA follows: TGTGCCAGCAGCGTAGGAGCGGCACACTACGAGCAGTACTTC. This gives the protein CASSVGAAHYEQYF.

The chain joins TRBV11-2 to TRBJ2-7; D gene uncertain. The CDR3 runs 14 residues. Trimming cost V 8 bases and J 3 bases, with 17 bases left between them. Germline V lookup: CDR1 SGHAT, CDR2 FQNNGV. CDR3 in DNA: TGTGCCAGCGAAAGAGATTCCGGTGACTACGAGCAGTACTTC. It is translated as CASERDSGDYEQYF. The full variable domain, completed using reference TRBV11-2 and TRBJ2-7, is EAGVAQSPRYKIIEKRQSVAFWCNPISGHATLYWYQQILGQGPKLLIQFQNNGVVDDSQLPKDRFSAERLKGVDSTLKIQPAKLEDSAVYLCASERDSGDYEQYFGPGTRLTVT.

The gene calls are TRBV10-2 and TRBJ1-2; perhaps TRBD1 as D (5 bases). CDR1 is WSHSY and CDR2 is SAAADI in the germline V gene. V gave up 3 bases and J gave up 8 bases, with 10 bases separating them. The CDR3 is 12 amino acids. The CDR3 spells CASSDIGGGYTF. CDR3 DNA: TGCGCCAGCAGTGATATCGGGGGAGGCTACACCTTC.

The gene calls are TRBV29-1 and TRBJ2-7, with D unresolved. The germline CDR1 and CDR2 sequences are SQVTM and ANQGSEA. This CDR3 has 13 amino acids. With 1 base removed from V and 1 base from J, the gap between germline ends came to 8 bases. As DNA, the CDR3 is TGCAGCGTTGAAGGAGGAGAATCCTACGAGCAGTACTTC. It translates to CSVEGGESYEQYF.

The chain has TRBV27 and TRBJ2-1; TRBD2 agrees at 7 bases. Germline V gene data show CDR1 as MNHEY and CDR2 as SMNVEV (reference sequence). CDR3 length: 15 amino acids. After removal of 5 bases from V and 3 bases from J, the junction contained 7 bases not matched to a gene. CDR3: CASSPPGGGYNEQFF. Here the CDR3 DNA reads TGTGCCAGCAGTCCTCCCGGCGGGGGCTACAATGAGCAGTTCTTC.

V is TRBV7-3 and J is TRBJ1-5; D is unclear. Germline values: CDR1 SGHTA, CDR2 FQGTGA. This CDR3 comprises 17 residues. With 5 bases removed from V and 3 bases from J, the gap between germline ends came to 20 bases. CDR3 in amino acids: CASSTPGLRRDNQPQHF. DNA for the CDR3: TGTGCCAGCAGCACTCCCGGGCTAAGGAGGGACAATCAGCCCCAGCATTTT.

The V gene is TRBV5-8, the J gene TRBJ2-7; D unclear. Trimming stripped 4 bases from V and 5 bases from J, with 16 bases between. Germline V gene sequence: CDR1 SGHTS, CDR2 YDEGEE. CDR3 length equals 14 residues. CDR3: CASSLRHLWDEQYF. The CDR3 nucleotides are TGTGCCAGCAGCCTTCGACACCTTTGGGACGAGCAGTACTTC.

The chain employs TRBV5-4 and TRBJ2-6; TRBD1 agrees at 10 bases. The junction had 13 bases not matched to a gene; V was cut back by 3 bases and J by 4 bases. This CDR3 is built from 19 residues. The germline gives CDR1 SGHNT, CDR2 YYREEE (reference sequence). The CDR3: CASSSIRTGGSSGANVLTF. CDR3 DNA sequence: TGTGCCAGCAGCTCCATAAGGACAGGGGGTAGTTCCGGGGCCAACGTCCTGACTTTC.

DNA for the CDR3: TGTGCCTGGGTCCAGGGAATCGGAAACACCATATATTTT. This codes for CAWVQGIGNTIYF. V is TRBV30 and J is TRBJ1-3; D may be TRBD1 (5 bases). Trimming shortened V by 5 bases and J by 4 bases, and 12 bases separated the two germline ends. The CDR3 covers 13 residues. Germline-derived CDR1 and CDR2 are GTSNPN and SVGIG (reference sequence).

The chain has TRBV4-1 and TRBJ1-5, with 7 bases lining up with TRBD1. This CDR3 contains 16 residues. The V and J ends lost 1 base and 6 bases, in that order; junction bases with no gene match: 9. The V gene's germline CDR1 is MGHRA and CDR2 YSYEKL. Written as DNA, the CDR3 is TGCGCCAGCAGCCAAGTATCGGGACAGAGGGGTCAGCCCCAGCATTTT. This sequence encodes CASSQVSGQRGQPQHF.

This chain joins TRBV7-6 and TRBJ1-6; 7 bases match TRBD1. The CDR3 contains 19 residues. Looked up from germline, CDR1 is SGHVS and CDR2 is FNYEAQ. The junction had 9 bases not matched to a gene; V was cut back by 1 base and J by 0 bases. This CDR3 is CASSLDPDRESSYNSPLHF. Here the CDR3 DNA reads TGTGCCAGCAGCTTAGATCCCGACAGGGAGAGCTCCTATAATTCACCCCTCCACTTT.

The rearrangement joins TRBV19 to TRBJ2-3, with TRBD2 matching 8 bases. V shed 7 bases, J shed 3 bases, and the junction held 6 bases outside the gene matches. Germline CDR1 reads LNHDA; CDR2 reads SQIVND (reference sequence). The CDR3 covers 14 residues. The CDR3 spells CASNSGSATDTQYF. CDR3 bases: TGTGCCAGTAACAGCGGGAGTGCGACAGATACGCAGTATTTT.

The rearrangement links TRBV19 to TRBJ2-5; 8 positions match TRBD1. The CDR3 has 11 residues. Looked up from germline, CDR1 is LNHDA and CDR2 is SQIVND (reference sequence). CDR3 loop: CATGGPETQYF. In DNA form, the CDR3 reads TGTGCAACAGGGGGACCAGAGACCCAGTACTTC.

This clone came up once. This chain joins TRBV27 and TRBJ2-7; D uncertain. Trimming stripped 6 bases from V and 3 bases from J, with 12 bases between. CDR3 length: 13 amino acids. CDR1 is MNHEY, CDR2 SMNVEV, per germline (reference sequence). CDR3 DNA sequence: TGTGCCAGCAGCTTAACAGTTTACTACGAGCAGTACTTC. Its protein product is CASSLTVYYEQYF.

This clone was found once. CDR3 in DNA: TGCGCCAGCAGTGAGTCCGGGACAGGGGATGGCTACACCTTC. Translated: CASSESGTGDGYTF. The chain is built from TRBV10-2 and TRBJ1-2; TRBD1 matches 10 bases. Germline V lookup: CDR1 WSHSY, CDR2 SAAADI. CDR3 size: 14 residues. Germline trimming cut 0 bases from V and 6 bases from J; bases unmatched to any gene: 1.

This chain links TRBV7-9 with TRBJ2-3; 8 nucleotides agree with TRBD2. This CDR3 has 15 residues. J lost 2 bases, V lost 5 bases, and 6 bases had no gene match. Germline V gene lookup returns CDR1 SEHNR and CDR2 FQNEAQ (reference sequence). In DNA form, the CDR3 reads TGTGCCAGCAGCAACACTAGCGGCTTCACAGATACGCAGTATTTT. It is translated as CASSNTSGFTDTQYF.

The gene calls are TRBV18 and TRBJ2-7, with a tentative D call TRBD1 (6 bases). Germline lookup yields CDR1 KGHSH and CDR2 LQKENI. The CDR3 extends over 15 amino acids. Trimming removed 5 bases from V and 2 bases from J, with 16 bases in between. The CDR3 region is CASSSSGEMAYEQYF. The CDR3 bases are TGTGCCAGCTCATCCTCAGGGGAGATGGCCTACGAGCAGTACTTC.

The chain joins TRBV25-1 to TRBJ2-7; 9 bases line up with TRBD1. Germline lookup yields CDR1 MGHDK and CDR2 SYGVNS. The length of the CDR3 is 15 residues. V dropped 5 bases and J dropped 0; count of bases not matched to a gene: 5. This CDR3 reads CASSLGQGISYEQYF. CDR3 nucleotides: TGTGCCAGCAGTTTAGGACAGGGGATCTCCTACGAGCAGTACTTC.

The chain employs TRBV5-1 and TRBJ2-1; 8 nucleotides line up with TRBD1. Germline CDR1 SGHRS, CDR2 YFSETQ. The CDR3 is made up of 15 amino acids. Losses at the gene ends were 4 bases for V and 6 bases for J; bases not matched to a gene: 9. This CDR3 reads CASSADRGRFNEQFF. The CDR3 nucleotides are TGCGCCAGCAGCGCAGACAGGGGTCGTTTCAATGAGCAGTTCTTC.

The rearrangement joins TRBV7-9 to TRBJ1-1; TRBD1 matches at 9 bases. The CDR3 totals 17 residues. With V trimmed by 5 bases and J by 0 bases, 10 bases remained unmatched. The germline gives CDR1 SEHNR, CDR2 FQNEAQ (reference sequence). The CDR3 nucleotides are TGTGCCAGCAGCGAGACAGGGGGAGACTACATGAACACTGAAGCTTTCTTT. This translates into CASSETGGDYMNTEAFF.

The CDR3 sequence: CASGDRDNEKLFF. In nucleotides, the CDR3 is TGTGCCAGCGGCGACAGGGACAATGAAAAACTGTTTTTT. The chain employs TRBV27 and TRBJ1-4; 7 bases are a match to TRBD1. Germline-derived CDR1 and CDR2 are MNHEY and SMNVEV (reference sequence). V dropped 8 bases and J dropped 5; count of bases not matched to a gene: 5. The CDR3 contains 13 residues.

The chain recombines TRBV6-5 with TRBJ2-5, with 9 bases aligning to TRBD1. The V segment lost 4 bases and the J segment 5 bases; nucleotides outside the gene matches: 8. From germline, CDR1 is MNHEY and CDR2 SVGAGI. This CDR3 has 15 amino acids. The CDR3 is CASSWRQGVKETQYF. DNA of the CDR3: TGTGCCAGCAGTTGGCGACAGGGGGTCAAGGAGACCCAGTACTTC.

V is TRBV21-1 and J is TRBJ2-3; TRBD2 is the table's D call and was not checked against the DNA. TRBV21-1 counts as a pseudogene. The CDR3 runs to 16 residues. CDR3 nucleotide sequence: TGTGCCAGCAGCATATGGACTAGCGGGAGAACAGATACGCAGTATTTT. It codes for CASSIWTSGRTDTQYF.